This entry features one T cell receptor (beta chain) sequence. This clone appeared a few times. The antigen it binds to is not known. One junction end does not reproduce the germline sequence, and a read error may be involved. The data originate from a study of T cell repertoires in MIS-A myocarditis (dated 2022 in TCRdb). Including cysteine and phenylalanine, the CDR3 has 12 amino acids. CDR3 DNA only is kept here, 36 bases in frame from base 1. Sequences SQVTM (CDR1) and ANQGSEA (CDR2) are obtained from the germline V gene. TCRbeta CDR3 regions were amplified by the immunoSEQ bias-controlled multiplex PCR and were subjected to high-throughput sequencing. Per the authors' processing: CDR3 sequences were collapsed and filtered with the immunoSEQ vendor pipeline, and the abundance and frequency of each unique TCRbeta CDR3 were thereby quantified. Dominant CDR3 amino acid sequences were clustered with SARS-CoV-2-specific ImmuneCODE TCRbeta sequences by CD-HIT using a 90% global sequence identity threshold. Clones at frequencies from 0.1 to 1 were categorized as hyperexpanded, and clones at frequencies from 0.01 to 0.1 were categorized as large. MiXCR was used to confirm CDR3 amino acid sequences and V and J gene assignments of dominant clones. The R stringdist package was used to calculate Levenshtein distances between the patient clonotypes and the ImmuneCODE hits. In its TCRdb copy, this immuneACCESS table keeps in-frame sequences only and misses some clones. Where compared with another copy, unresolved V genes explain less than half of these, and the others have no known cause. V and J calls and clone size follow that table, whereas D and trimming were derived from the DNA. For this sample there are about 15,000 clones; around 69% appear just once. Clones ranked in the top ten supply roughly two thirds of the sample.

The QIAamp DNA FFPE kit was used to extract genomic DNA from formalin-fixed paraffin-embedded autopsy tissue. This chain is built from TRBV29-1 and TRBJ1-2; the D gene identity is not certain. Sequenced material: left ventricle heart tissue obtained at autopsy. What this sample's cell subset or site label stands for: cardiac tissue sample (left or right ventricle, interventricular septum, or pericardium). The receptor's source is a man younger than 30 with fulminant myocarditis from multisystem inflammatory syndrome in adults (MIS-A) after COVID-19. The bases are TGCAGCGTCGAAGGGTTGGACTATGGCTACACCTTC. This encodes CSVEGLDYGYTF.